This T cell receptor (beta chain) was documented in a study of post-analysis software for immune sequencing data. The overall study: Relapsing-remitting, secondary progressive and progressive-relapsing multiple sclerosis courses were included.

With regard to this clonotype: Its antigen remains unknown.

Study results and limitations: The study found significantly lower normalized Chao1 diversity in multiple sclerosis patients than in controls. Those samples that were prepared in the same batch co-clustered strongly by F measure.

The TCR beta cDNA libraries carried unique molecular identifiers. cDNA molecules numbering about 490,000 came from roughly 1 to 10 million T cells. In TCRdb, the PCR reads were re-called with MiXCR into one record per CDR3 protein. The sample carries about 620,000 distinct CDR3 sequences, roughly 46% recorded once. The origin of this receptor is a girl aged 10 to 17 with multiple sclerosis. The material sequenced was blood.

CDR3 loop: CASSVWEDYGYTF. The CDR3 DNA sequence: TGCGCCAGCAGCGTATGGGAGGACTATGGCTACACCTTC. The chain joins TRBV5-1 to TRBJ1-2; D gene ambiguous. Germline-derived CDR1 and CDR2 are SGHRS and YFSETQ. The V and J ends lost 4 bases and 3 bases respectively, with 10 bases between them. The CDR3 has 13 amino acids.